This T cell receptor beta chain was identified in a study of control samples from healthy donors and cancer patients (dated by TCRdb to about 2020). Library construction relied on the immunoSEQ multiplex PCR assay. Not all clones reach the TCRdb copy of this immuneACCESS table, which keeps in-frame sequences only. Checked studies attribute under half of the gap to unresolved V genes and leave the rest unexplained. The sample yields about 410,000 clones; 80% to 95% were counted once. Approximately 6.3% of the sample is held by the ten biggest clonotypes. From the germline V gene, CDR1 is ENHRY and CDR2 is SYGVKD. Clipping removes 3 bases from V and 3 bases from J, with 7 as the unmatched junction base count. The CDR3, cysteine through phenylalanine, is 16 amino acids long. Only the CDR3 DNA stays, 48 bases, in frame from base 1. Concerning this clone: It lacks a known antigen. No clone much larger than this one lies a single base away; base qualities are absent.

Specimen: PBMCs. This chain is built from TRBV10-3 and TRBJ1-2; TRBD1 aligns with 10 central bases. The sequence was collected from a man aged 35-49 years with head and neck cancer. The sequenced DNA is TGTGCCATCAGTGAAGACAGGGGGCTAGAGGACTATGGCTACACCTTC. It encodes CAISEDRGLEDYGYTF.